One sample yielded the 30 T cell receptor beta chains listed below, sequenced in a study of regulatory T cells in long-lasting Graves disease. Arm-PCR with iRepertoire HTBI primers amplified the CDR3 regions for these TCR beta libraries. TCRdb reprocessed the multiplex PCR reads via MiXCR and lists one record per CDR3 protein. In the table there are approximately 400,000 distinct CDR3 sequences, 15% of which are singletons. The time point denotes: newly diagnosed GD, antithyroid drugs for less than 3 months. Researchers made the TCR library from RNA that was extracted from PBMCs. In addition, the sample was reused for a study of T cells in Graves' hyperthyroidism and ophthalmopathy.

Material: peripheral blood mononuclear cells (PBMCs), obtained at new diagnosis, from a patient treated with antithyroid drugs. The source of these receptors is a woman between 40 and 55 years old with Graves disease.

Comment on this clonotype: A read error is the likely source, as a far larger clone sits one nucleotide away. The V and J genes are TRBV12-3 or TRBV12-4 and TRBJ1-2; 9 bases map to TRBD1. The V gene end was trimmed by 8 bases and the J gene end by 7 bases; junction bases not matched to a gene: 14. The CDR3 covers 15 residues. In DNA form, the CDR3 reads TGTGCCAGCTCATGGGACAGGGTCGAGATTGTTGGCTACACCTTC. This translates into CASSWDRVEIVGYTF.

Many counts were recorded for this clonotype. V is TRBV20-1 and J is TRBJ1-6, with TRBD1 matching 8 bases. This CDR3 contains 15 residues. The V gene end was trimmed by 5 bases and the J gene end by 10 bases; junction bases not matched to a gene: 13. Germline CDR1 reads DFQATT; CDR2 reads SNEGSKA (reference sequence). The CDR3 nucleotides are TGCAGTGCTCCAGGGTATCGGACAGGGTCATCACCCCTCCACTTT. Translated: CSAPGYRTGSSPLHF.

This clonotype appeared many times. The rearrangement joins TRBV2 to TRBJ2-1; TRBD2 is a possible D gene (6 bases). V gave up 1 base and J gave up 13 bases, with 11 bases separating them. CDR1 is SNHLY and CDR2 is FYNNEI in the germline V gene. The CDR3 length is 12 residues. DNA of the CDR3: TGTGCCAGCAGTGAAGTACTAGCTTCACAGTTCTTC. Translation: CASSEVLASQFF.

At least ten counts were recorded for this clonotype. This chain uses TRBV18 with TRBJ1-2; D unresolved. Germline V gives CDR1 KGHSH, CDR2 LQKENI. V was clipped by 2 bases and J by 4 bases, with 11 bases between them. This CDR3 is 14 amino acids long. The CDR3 DNA is TGTGCCAGCTCACCAGGACGGAGGACCTATGGCTACACCTTC. Translating gives CASSPGRRTYGYTF.

This clonotype has a count of ten or more. The rearrangement links TRBV12-5 to TRBJ2-5; 10 bases match TRBD2. The germline V gene encodes CDR1 LGHNT and CDR2 FRNRAP. The CDR3 covers 17 residues. With V trimmed by 3 bases and J by 4 bases, 11 bases remained unmatched. Here the CDR3 reads CASGFSGRALQGETQYF. DNA of the CDR3: TGTGCTAGTGGTTTCAGCGGGAGGGCCCTCCAGGGAGAGACCCAGTACTTC.

V and J are TRBV19 and TRBJ1-3, with TRBD1 as a possible D gene (6 bases). The germline V and J ends were trimmed by 8 bases and 0 bases, with 14 bases remaining between them. There are 15 residues in the CDR3. Germline assignment: CDR1 LNHDA and CDR2 SQIVND (reference sequence). The CDR3 protein is CASGGQINSGNTIYF. In DNA, the CDR3 is TGTGCCAGTGGGGGGCAGATAAACTCTGGAAACACCATATATTTT.

This clonotype was counted many times. The chain is built from TRBV2 and TRBJ2-1, with D possibly matching TRBD1 (6 bases). The germline CDR1 and CDR2 sequences are SNHLY and FYNNEI. The CDR3 totals 11 residues. The DNA of the CDR3 is TGTGGGGGGCGGACCTACAATGAGCAGTTCTTC. Amino acid sequence: CGGRTYNEQFF.

This clonotype was detected many times. V gene TRBV20-1 combines with J gene TRBJ1-6, with TRBD1 matching 8 bases. The CDR3 loop spans 13 amino acids. Germline CDR1 DFQATT, CDR2 SNEGSKA (reference sequence). After removal of 3 bases from V and 6 bases from J, the junction contained 1 base not matched to a gene. CDR3 DNA sequence: TGCAGTGCTAGGACAGGGGTTAATTCACCCCTCCACTTT. Translation gives CSARTGVNSPLHF.

This clonotype was observed a few times. The rearrangement uses TRBV20-1 and TRBJ2-1; 12 bases line up with TRBD2. Germline CDR1 DFQATT, CDR2 SNEGSKA (reference sequence). The V gene end was trimmed by 3 bases and the J gene end by 5 bases; junction bases not matched to a gene: 8. The CDR3 covers 16 residues. Here the CDR3 DNA reads TGCAGTGCTAGTCTCCTAGCGGGAGGGATAAACAATGAGCAGTTCTTC. This translates into CSASLLAGGINNEQFF.

This clonotype was counted ten times or more. The genes are TRBV12-3 or TRBV12-4 and TRBJ1-2, with TRBD1 as a possible D gene (6 bases). The length of the CDR3 is 14 residues. The V gene lost 2 bases and the J gene lost 5 bases, with 12 bases spanning the gap. The CDR3 bases are TGTGCCAGCAGTTTATCTGGGGGCGCATATGGCTACACCTTC. It specifies CASSLSGGAYGYTF.

In its sample, this clonotype was seen many times. The V call is TRBV19, the J call TRBJ2-3, with TRBD2 as a possible D gene (7 bases). Per germline, CDR1 LNHDA and CDR2 SQIVND (reference sequence). The length of the CDR3 is 16 residues. Trimming pared 7 bases from V and 6 bases from J, leaving 23 bases between. The CDR3 coding sequence is TGTGCCAGTAAAGGGGGGGACGCTGCAGTAACGGATACGCAGTATTTT. Translating it yields CASKGGDAAVTDTQYF.

This clonotype was seen ten or more times. This rearrangement joins TRBV7-3 to TRBJ2-3; tentatively, D is TRBD1 or TRBD2 (6 bases each). The CDR3 has 15 residues. Germline CDR1 reads SGHTA; CDR2 reads FQGTGA. The V end lost 5 bases, the J end lost 4 bases, and 16 bases lay between the germline ends. CDR3 DNA: TGTGCCAGCAGCCCCAGTGGGGGGCTGGCAGATACGCAGTATTTT. Protein sequence: CASSPSGGLADTQYF.

This clonotype was seen at least ten times. CDR3 nucleotides: TGTGCCAGCAGTGAGGAGGACAGCAAGCATTACGAGCAGTACTTC. Protein: CASSEEDSKHYEQYF. The J gene is TRBJ2-7, the V gene TRBV2, with D tentatively TRBD1 (6 bases). Germline values: CDR1 SNHLY, CDR2 FYNNEI. The V end lost 3 bases, the J end lost 4 bases, and 16 bases lay between the germline ends. This CDR3 has 15 residues.

This clonotype was found many times. This chain uses TRBV27 with TRBJ2-2; TRBD1 matches 9 bases. With 4 bases clipped from V and 2 bases from J, the junction kept 2 bases outside the gene matches. This CDR3 is built from 15 residues. The V gene's germline CDR1 is MNHEY and CDR2 SMNVEV (reference sequence). The CDR3 here is CASSSDRGNTGELFF. The CDR3 bases are TGTGCCAGCAGTTCGGACAGGGGAAACACCGGGGAGCTGTTTTTT.

This chain connects TRBV27 to TRBJ2-3, with 7 bases lining up with TRBD2. The CDR3 has 12 residues. The germline V gene has CDR1 MNHEY and CDR2 SMNVEV (reference sequence). Unmatched junction bases numbered 5, after V lost 10 bases and J lost 4 bases. The CDR3 loop reads CATRLAPDTQYF. CDR3 sequence (DNA): TGTGCCACTAGACTAGCACCAGATACGCAGTATTTT.

Of note for this clonotype: The junction departs from germline at one end; a sequencing error may be responsible. The gene calls are TRBV6-5 and TRBJ2-7, with no clear D. This CDR3 region has 14 residues. Germline values: CDR1 MNHEY, CDR2 SVGAGI. The CDR3 loop is CASRYSVSSYEQYF. For the CDR3, the DNA is TGTGCCAGCAGATACTCGGTCTCTTCCTACGAGCAGTACTTC.

This clonotype has more than one count but fewer than ten. This CDR3 is CASSITGQGDYEQYF. The CDR3 bases are TGTGCCAGTAGTATTACGGGACAGGGGGACTACGAGCAGTACTTC. The rearrangement joins TRBV19 to TRBJ2-7; 11 bases align to TRBD1. The CDR3 has 15 residues. Germline V gene data show CDR1 as LNHDA and CDR2 as SQIVND (reference sequence). V lost 3 bases to trimming and J lost 3 bases; unmatched junction nucleotides: 4.

This clonotype was detected a few times. The chain has TRBV7-8 and TRBJ2-5, with TRBD2 identical over 13 bases. This CDR3 has 17 amino acids. Trimming took 2 bases from V and 4 from J; bases not matched to a gene: 7. Per germline, CDR1 SGHVS and CDR2 FQNEAQ. The CDR3 loop reads CASSLSTSGRGRETQYF. In DNA form, the CDR3 reads TGTGCCAGCAGCTTAAGTACTAGCGGGAGGGGTAGAGAGACCCAGTACTTC.

This clonotype was seen a handful of times. A single base separates this from a much larger clone, so it may be a read error. The chain joins TRBV2 to TRBJ2-5; D gene ambiguous. There are 13 residues in the CDR3. CDR1 SNHLY and CDR2 FYNNEI come from the germline V gene. The CDR3 here is CASSATYINEQLF. CDR3 nucleotide sequence: TGTGCCAGCAGCGCAACCTATATCAATGAGCAGCTCTTC.

Many counts were recorded for this clonotype. The chain links TRBV7-2 to TRBJ2-3, with 9 bases that match TRBD2. V trimming: 5 bases; J trimming: 0 bases; junction bases outside the gene matches: 3. The CDR3 contains 15 residues. Germline-derived CDR1 and CDR2 are SGHTA and FQGNSA. The CDR3 reads CASSTTSGSTDTQYF. CDR3 DNA sequence: TGTGCCAGCAGCACCACTAGCGGGAGCACAGATACGCAGTATTTT.

The table lists this clonotype with many counts. This chain connects TRBV12-3 or TRBV12-4 to TRBJ2-7, with D possibly being TRBD1 or TRBD2 (5 bases each). The V gene lost 1 base and the J gene lost 0 bases, with 22 bases spanning the gap. The CDR3 consists of 19 residues. The CDR3 sequence is CASSLDLGEGTPGSYEQYF. The CDR3 nucleotides read TGTGCCAGCAGTTTAGATCTGGGTGAGGGGACCCCGGGCTCCTACGAGCAGTACTTC.

This clonotype was detected a few times. The J gene is TRBJ2-3, the V gene TRBV10-2; tentatively, D is TRBD2 (6 bases). The CDR3 totals 13 residues. The germline V gene encodes CDR1 WSHSY and CDR2 SAAADI. The V end was cut by 11 bases, the J end by 5 bases, with 17 bases between. The CDR3 here is CAARGSPGDTQYF. In DNA, the CDR3 is TGCGCCGCCCGGGGGAGCCCGGGAGATACGCAGTATTTT.

This clonotype was detected a few times. J is TRBJ2-2 and V is TRBV7-2; TRBD1 aligns across 8 bases. With V trimmed by 4 bases and J by 4 bases, 2 bases remained unmatched. CDR3 length: 14 residues. CDR1 and CDR2 from the germline V gene are SGHTA and FQGNSA. Here the CDR3 reads CASSWTGITGELFF. Here the CDR3 DNA reads TGTGCCAGCAGCTGGACAGGGATCACCGGGGAGCTGTTTTTT.

This chain uses TRBV29-1 with TRBJ2-3; D uncertain. V dropped 5 bases and J dropped 3 bases, with 3 bases sitting between them. This CDR3 has 10 residues. The germline V gene has CDR1 SQVTM and CDR2 ANQGSEA. CDR3 DNA sequence: TGCAGCGTTAGAACAGATACGCAGTATTTT. Protein product: CSVRTDTQYF.

This clonotype was seen many times. The J gene is TRBJ2-7, the V gene TRBV10-3, with TRBD2 identical over 10 bases. The CDR3 has 14 amino acids. Germline V CDR1 and CDR2: ENHRY, SYGVKD. V lost 6 bases, J lost 2 bases, and 4 bases stayed unmatched. The CDR3 DNA is TGTGCCATCAGGGATCTAGCGGGGGCCTACGAGCAGTACTTC. Protein: CAIRDLAGAYEQYF.

The table lists this clonotype with many counts. The CDR3 reads CASNLLAGGPAGELFF. Written as DNA, the CDR3 is TGTGCCAGCAACCTCCTAGCGGGAGGGCCCGCCGGGGAGCTGTTTTTT. This chain uses TRBV11-2 with TRBJ2-2; the match to TRBD2 covers 12 bases. V lost 7 bases to trimming and J lost 6 bases; unmatched junction nucleotides: 9. The V gene's germline CDR1 is SGHAT and CDR2 FQNNGV. This CDR3 spans 16 amino acids. The full variable domain, its missing parts supplied by reference TRBV11-2 and TRBJ2-2, is EAGVAQSPRYKIIEKRQSVAFWCNPISGHATLYWYQQILGQGPKLLIQFQNNGVVDDSQLPKDRFSAERLKGVDSTLKIQPAKLEDSAVYLCASNLLAGGPAGELFFGEGSRLTVL.

As regards this clonotype: A much larger clone lies a single base off, so this may be a read error. The rearrangement links TRBV11-2 to TRBJ2-1; D might be TRBD1 (6 bases). This CDR3 region has 16 residues. The germline V gene encodes CDR1 SGHAT and CDR2 FQNNGV. Between the trimmed V and J ends, which lost 7 bases and 6 bases, there was a span of 22 bases. CDR3: CASITRDIKRLNEQFF. CDR3 DNA sequence: TGTGCCAGCATTACCCGGGACATCAAGCGGCTCAATGAGCAGTTCTTC.

The V call is TRBV6-1, the J call TRBJ2-5; D gene uncertain. The V gene's germline CDR1 is MNHNS and CDR2 SASEGT. This CDR3 contains 14 residues. Trimming stripped 6 bases from V and 0 bases from J, with 11 bases between. The CDR3: CASSLNKYQETQYF. CDR3 sequence (DNA): TGTGCCAGCAGCCTAAACAAATACCAAGAGACCCAGTACTTC.

This clonotype was seen at least ten times. The chain employs TRBV5-1 and TRBJ2-1; D possibly matches TRBD1 or TRBD2 (5 bases each). Germline CDR1 reads SGHRS; CDR2 reads YFSETQ. V was cut by 4 bases and J by 9 bases, with 17 bases left in between. The CDR3 consists of 14 residues. CDR3 sequence (DNA): TGCGCCAGCAGCACGGGACCCGCATCCGGTGAGCAGTTCTTC. Translating gives CASSTGPASGEQFF. Using reference TRBV5-1 and TRBJ2-1 for the parts outside the CDR3, the full variable domain is KAGVTQTPRYLIKTRGQQVTLSCSPISGHRSVSWYQQTPGQGLQFLFEYFSETQRNKGNFPGRFSGRQFSNSRSEMNVSTLELGDSALYLCASSTGPASGEQFFGPGTRLTVL.

This clonotype came up many times. The chain employs TRBV28 and TRBJ2-5, with 9 bases fitting TRBD2. CDR3 length equals 16 residues. J gave up 3 bases and V 5 bases, and 10 bases lay outside the gene matches. Germline-derived CDR1 and CDR2 are MDHEN and SYDVKM. The CDR3 loop reads CASSRLLAGLEETQYF. The CDR3 DNA sequence: TGTGCCAGCAGTCGCCTGCTAGCGGGGTTGGAAGAGACCCAGTACTTC.